Below are 22 T cell receptor beta chains sequenced from a single sample in a study of T cells after somatic rescue of genetic block. Some clones are missing from TCRdb's copy, which holds only in-frame ones; the method was immunoSEQ multiplex PCR. Here the sample spans roughly 67,000 clones, about nine tenths being singletons. Sequenced: peripheral blood mononuclear cells (PBMCs). The receptors were sampled from a middle-aged man.

The chain joins TRBV5-4 to TRBJ2-1, with TRBD1 matching 7 bases. The V and J ends lost 4 bases and 3 bases, in that order; junction bases with no gene match: 10. The germline CDR1 and CDR2 sequences are SGHNT and YYREEE (reference sequence). There are 16 residues in the CDR3. The CDR3 here is CASSENRGVGYNEQFF. The DNA of the CDR3 is TGTGCCAGCAGCGAGAACAGGGGTGTAGGCTACAATGAGCAGTTCTTC.

The chain employs TRBV19 and TRBJ1-4; D not resolved. Germline CDR1 is LNHDA and CDR2 is SQIVND (reference sequence). The CDR3 has 14 amino acids. The V gene lost 2 bases and the J gene lost 8 bases, with 12 bases spanning the gap. The CDR3 sequence: CASSIYRAGEKLFF. DNA for the CDR3: TGTGCCAGTAGTATATATAGGGCGGGCGAAAAACTGTTTTTT.

J is TRBJ1-3 and V is TRBV7-2, with 9 bases matching TRBD1. The V segment lost 5 bases and the J segment 4 bases; nucleotides outside the gene matches: 6. The CDR3 runs 15 residues. Per the germline V gene, CDR1 is SGHTA and CDR2 is FQGNSA. The chain's CDR3 is CASSPTGGVGNTIYF. In nucleotides, the CDR3 is TGTGCCAGCAGCCCGACAGGGGGTGTCGGAAACACCATATATTTT.

The CDR3: CASSFWGRPTNEKLFF. The CDR3 DNA is TGTGCCAGCAGCTTTTGGGGGAGGCCAACTAATGAAAAACTGTTTTTT. The chain joins TRBV5-4 to TRBJ1-4; D is possibly TRBD1 (5 bases). This CDR3 spans 16 amino acids. Germline CDR1 and CDR2: SGHNT and YYREEE (reference sequence). V lost 2 bases and J 0 bases, leaving 11 bases between the germline ends. The variable domain in full, completed from reference TRBV5-4 and TRBJ1-4, reads ETGVTQSPTHLIKTRGQQVTLRCSSQSGHNTVSWYQQALGQGPQFIFQYYREEENGRGNFPPRFSGLQFPNYSSELNVNALELDDSALYLCASSFWGRPTNEKLFFGSGTQLSVL.

This clone was observed once. This chain links TRBV4-1 with TRBJ2-1, with D hard to call. This CDR3 comprises 13 residues. V was trimmed by 5 bases and J by 10 bases, leaving 15 bases between them. The germline V gene encodes CDR1 MGHRA and CDR2 YSYEKL. For the CDR3, the DNA is TGCGCCAGCAGCATGTCCAGGAACGGAGAGCAGTTCTTC. As protein: CASSMSRNGEQFF.

This clone was recorded only once. The chain links TRBV7-7 to TRBJ2-7; D gene uncertain. The germline CDR1 and CDR2 sequences are SSHAT and FNYEAQ (reference sequence). CDR3 length: 11 amino acids. With 4 bases removed from V and 4 bases from J, the gap between germline ends came to 5 bases. The CDR3 reads CASSCLYEQYF. CDR3 in DNA: TGTGCCAGCAGCTGCCTATACGAGCAGTACTTC.

The V call is TRBV29-1, the J call TRBJ2-7, with D perhaps being TRBD1 or TRBD2 (6 bases each). From germline, CDR1 is SQVTM and CDR2 ANQGSEA. This CDR3 contains 12 residues. Trimming shortened V by 3 bases and J by 7 bases, and 13 bases separated the two germline ends. The CDR3 DNA reads as TGCAGCGTTGATTATGGGGGGCTAGAGCAGTACTTC. Translation gives CSVDYGGLEQYF.

This chain connects TRBV5-1 to TRBJ2-5; D might be TRBD1 or TRBD2, each matching 5 bases. From germline, CDR1 is SGHRS and CDR2 YFSETQ. The CDR3 length is 16 residues. V lost 3 bases to trimming and J lost 4 bases, with 19 bases between them. CDR3 amino acids: CASSSAGTFGVETQYF. As DNA, the CDR3 is TGCGCCAGCAGCTCCGCAGGGACGTTTGGTGTAGAGACCCAGTACTTC. Full variable domain (rest looked up from reference TRBV5-1 and TRBJ2-5): KAGVTQTPRYLIKTRGQQVTLSCSPISGHRSVSWYQQTPGQGLQFLFEYFSETQRNKGNFPGRFSGRQFSNSRSEMNVSTLELGDSALYLCASSSAGTFGVETQYFGPGTRLLVL.

The J gene is TRBJ2-7, the V gene TRBV5-4; 12 bases are shared with TRBD2. V was clipped by 6 bases and J by 2 bases; unmatched bases: 6. CDR1 is SGHNT, CDR2 YYREEE, per germline (reference sequence). This CDR3 is 15 amino acids long. The CDR3 nucleotides are TGTGCCAGCACCCTACTAGCGGGGGGCCCCTACGAGCAGTACTTC. It specifies CASTLLAGGPYEQYF.

The chain joins TRBV7-9 to TRBJ2-7; a possible D gene is TRBD2 (6 bases). The V gene's germline CDR1 is SEHNR and CDR2 FQNEAQ (reference sequence). Trimming shortened V by 3 bases and J by 6 bases, and 9 bases separated the two germline ends. This CDR3 has 12 residues. The CDR3 spells CASSFGGAEQYF. CDR3 DNA sequence: TGTGCCAGCAGCTTTGGCGGGGCCGAGCAGTACTTC.

The J gene is TRBJ1-2, the V gene TRBV19; TRBD1 agrees at 7 bases. Germline-derived CDR1 and CDR2 are LNHDA and SQIVND (reference sequence). V shed 4 bases and J 0 bases; nucleotides not matched to a gene: 5. The CDR3 loop spans 15 amino acids. CDR3 in amino acids: CASSTRDRTNYGYTF. The CDR3 bases are TGTGCCAGTAGTACCCGGGACAGAACTAACTATGGCTACACCTTC.

The rearrangement joins TRBV5-6 to TRBJ2-6; TRBD1 is a possible D gene (5 bases). Germline loops: CDR1 SGHDT, CDR2 YYEEEE. This CDR3 is built from 14 residues. V lost 6 bases, J lost 4 bases, and 11 bases lay in between. CDR3 sequence reads: CASTSGPGANVLTF. The CDR3 nucleotides read TGTGCCAGCACCTCAGGGCCCGGGGCCAACGTCCTGACTTTC.

CDR3 protein: CASSLGGLADLYEQYF. CDR3 coding DNA: TGCGCCAGCAGCTTGGGGGGACTAGCGGACCTCTACGAGCAGTACTTC. The rearrangement links TRBV5-1 to TRBJ2-7; 11 bases align to TRBD2. Germline V gene data show CDR1 as SGHRS and CDR2 as YFSETQ. The CDR3 consists of 16 residues. V dropped 0 bases and J dropped 3; count of bases not matched to a gene: 5.

This clone was seen just once. J is TRBJ2-1 and V is TRBV4-1; unclear D gene. This CDR3 is built from 14 residues. Trimming pared 4 bases from V and 4 bases from J, leaving 11 bases between. The germline V gene encodes CDR1 MGHRA and CDR2 YSYEKL. CDR3: CASSLHVSYNEQFF. CDR3 DNA: TGCGCCAGCAGCCTCCACGTCTCATACAATGAGCAGTTCTTC.

The chain uses TRBV27 and TRBJ2-7, with D perhaps assigned TRBD1 or TRBD2 (5 bases each). CDR1 and CDR2 (germline): MNHEY, SMNVEV (reference sequence). The V gene lost 0 bases and the J gene lost 6 bases, with 12 bases spanning the gap. This CDR3 comprises 14 residues. The CDR3 DNA is TGTGCCAGCAGTTTATCCCCCATGGGGGTCGAGCAGTACTTC. Translating gives CASSLSPMGVEQYF.

V gene TRBV4-1 combines with J gene TRBJ1-1; TRBD1 might be the D (6 bases). The CDR3 spans 14 residues. Germline loops: CDR1 MGHRA, CDR2 YSYEKL. Between the trimmed V and J ends, which lost 0 bases and 3 bases, there was a span of 8 bases. The CDR3 DNA is TGCGCCAGCAGCCAAGATCAGGGGTACACTGAAGCTTTCTTT. The encoded protein is CASSQDQGYTEAFF.

The chain is built from TRBV7-3 and TRBJ2-2; TRBD1 matches 10 bases. CDR1 and CDR2 from the germline V gene are SGHTA and FQGTGA. V was pared by 2 bases and J by 4 bases, with 4 bases of the junction left unmatched. This CDR3 is built from 16 residues. CDR3 bases: TGTGCCAGCAGCTTAGTCGGGACAGGGGCCACCGGGGAGCTGTTTTTT. Protein product: CASSLVGTGATGELFF.

The chain joins TRBV4-1 to TRBJ2-1; D not certain. This CDR3 has 17 amino acids. The V gene's germline CDR1 is MGHRA and CDR2 YSYEKL. V lost 1 base and J lost 0, with 13 bases in between. In DNA, the CDR3 is TGCGCCAGCAGCCAAGGTAGTGGGAAAAGCTCCTACAATGAGCAGTTCTTC. This gives the protein CASSQGSGKSSYNEQFF.

The chain links TRBV5-8 to TRBJ2-1; 7 positions match TRBD2. Germline V gene sequence: CDR1 SGHTS, CDR2 YDEGEE. Germline trimming cut 5 bases from V and 0 bases from J; bases unmatched to any gene: 11. This CDR3 has 17 amino acids. The DNA of the CDR3 is TGTGCCAGCAGAAAGACGGACTGGACTAGCTCCTACAATGAGCAGTTCTTC. Translation gives CASRKTDWTSSYNEQFF.

V usage is TRBV19 and J usage is TRBJ2-1, with 9 positions matching TRBD2. The V and J ends lost 3 bases and 2 bases, in that order; junction bases with no gene match: 5. The CDR3 spans 16 residues. Germline loops: CDR1 LNHDA, CDR2 SQIVND (reference sequence). The DNA of the CDR3 is TGTGCCAGTAGTATCCAAGCGGGAGGTCCCTACAATGAGCAGTTCTTC. As protein: CASSIQAGGPYNEQFF.

The CDR3 is CARITTRGTSSYEQYF. DNA of the CDR3: TGTGCCAGAATCACAACCAGGGGAACGAGCTCCTACGAGCAGTACTTC. The V call is TRBV5-3, the J call TRBJ2-7; possibly TRBD1 for D (6 bases). TRBV5-3 is classed as an ORF, of uncertain function. The CDR3 sequence is 16 residues long. Trimming shortened V by 6 bases and J by 0 bases, and 19 bases separated the two germline ends.

The chain carries TRBV14 and TRBJ2-7; 13 nucleotides match TRBD2. The length of the CDR3 is 15 residues. With V trimmed by 0 bases and J by 9 bases, 5 bases remained unmatched. The germline CDR1 and CDR2 sequences are SGHDN and FVKESK. CDR3 in DNA: TGTGCCAGCAGCCAAGAACTAGCGGGAGGGCCTCGGCAGTACTTC. Protein product: CASSQELAGGPRQYF.